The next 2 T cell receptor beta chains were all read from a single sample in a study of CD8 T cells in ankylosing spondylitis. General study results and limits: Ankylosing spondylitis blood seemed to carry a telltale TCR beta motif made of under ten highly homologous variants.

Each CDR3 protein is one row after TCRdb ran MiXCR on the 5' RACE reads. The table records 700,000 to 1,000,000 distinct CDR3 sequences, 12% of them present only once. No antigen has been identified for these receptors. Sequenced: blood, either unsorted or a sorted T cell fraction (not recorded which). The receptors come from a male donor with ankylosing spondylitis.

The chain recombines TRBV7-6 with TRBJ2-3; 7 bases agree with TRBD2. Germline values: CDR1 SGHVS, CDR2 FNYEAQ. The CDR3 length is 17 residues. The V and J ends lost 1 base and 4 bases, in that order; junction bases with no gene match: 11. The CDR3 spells CASSLGRGNSGPDTQYF. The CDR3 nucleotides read TGTGCCAGCAGCTTAGGGCGGGGGAACTCCGGTCCAGATACGCAGTATTTT. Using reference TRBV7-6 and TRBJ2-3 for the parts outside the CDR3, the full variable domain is GAGVSQSPRYKVTKRGQDVALRCDPISGHVSLYWYRQALGQGPEFLTYFNYEAQQDKSGLPNDRFSAERPEGSISTLTIQRTEQRDSAMYRCASSLGRGNSGPDTQYFGPGTRLTVL.

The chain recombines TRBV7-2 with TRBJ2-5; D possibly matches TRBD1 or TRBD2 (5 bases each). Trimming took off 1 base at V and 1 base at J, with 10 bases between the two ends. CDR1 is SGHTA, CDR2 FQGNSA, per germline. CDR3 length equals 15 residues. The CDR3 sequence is CASSLGGRPQETQYF. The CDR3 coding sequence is TGTGCCAGCAGCTTAGGGGGACGGCCCCAAGAGACCCAGTACTTC. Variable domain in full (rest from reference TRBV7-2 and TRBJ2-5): GAGVSQSPSNKVTEKGKDVELRCDPISGHTALYWYRQSLGQGLEFLIYFQGNSAPDKSGLPSDRFSAERTGGSVSTLTIQRTQQEDSAVYLCASSLGGRPQETQYFGPGTRLLVL.